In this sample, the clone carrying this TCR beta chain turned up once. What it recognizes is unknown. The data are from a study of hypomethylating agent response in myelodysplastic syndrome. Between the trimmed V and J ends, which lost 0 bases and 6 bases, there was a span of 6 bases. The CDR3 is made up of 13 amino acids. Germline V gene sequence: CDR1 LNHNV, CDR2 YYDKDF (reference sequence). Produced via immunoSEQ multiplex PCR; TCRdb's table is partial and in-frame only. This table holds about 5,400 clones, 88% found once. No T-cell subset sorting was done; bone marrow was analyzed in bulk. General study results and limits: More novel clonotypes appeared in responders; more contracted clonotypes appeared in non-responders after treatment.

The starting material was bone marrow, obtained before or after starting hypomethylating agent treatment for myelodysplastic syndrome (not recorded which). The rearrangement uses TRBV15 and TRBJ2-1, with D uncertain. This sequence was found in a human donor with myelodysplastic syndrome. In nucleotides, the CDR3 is TGTGCCACCAGCAGAGATCCGGGCAATGAGCAGTTCTTC. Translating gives CATSRDPGNEQFF.